This T cell receptor (beta chain) was identified in a study of PD-1 blockade in mismatch repair-deficient tumors. A few pembrolizumab responders had their TCRs sequenced. This CDR3 is built from 16 residues. Trimming removed 2 bases at V and 0 bases at J, with 14 bases between. Germline lookup yields CDR1 SGHAT and CDR2 FQDESV (reference sequence). Profiled with immunoSEQ multiplex PCR; TCRdb holds only in-frame clones, not every one. This table has roughly 110,000 clones, approximately 80% appearing once. On this clone: The antigen remains unidentified.

Regarding the study as a whole: Tumor-resident clones, often absent from pretreatment blood, expanded after pembrolizumab and then contracted.

The chain couples TRBV11-1 to TRBJ2-7; D is undetermined. This receptor was identified in an adult with mismatch repair-deficient cancer. The sample consisted of peripheral blood, taken just over 59 weeks after starting pembrolizumab. The CDR3 spells CASSLLALSSSYEQYF. The DNA of the CDR3 is TGTGCCAGCAGCTTACTGGCACTCTCATCCTCCTACGAGCAGTACTTC.